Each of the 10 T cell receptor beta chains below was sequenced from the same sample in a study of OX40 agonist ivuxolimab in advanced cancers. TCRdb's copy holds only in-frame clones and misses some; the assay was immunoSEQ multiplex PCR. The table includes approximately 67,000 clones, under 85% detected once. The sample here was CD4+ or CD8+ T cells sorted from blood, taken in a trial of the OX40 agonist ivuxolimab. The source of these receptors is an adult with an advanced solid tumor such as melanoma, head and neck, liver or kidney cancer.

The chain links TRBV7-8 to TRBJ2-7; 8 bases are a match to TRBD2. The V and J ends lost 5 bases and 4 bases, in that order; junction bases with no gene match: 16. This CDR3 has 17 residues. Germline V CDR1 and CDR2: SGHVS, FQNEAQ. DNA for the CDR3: TGTGCCAGCAGCCAGCTAAAGAATAGCGGGAAAATTTACGAGCAGTACTTC. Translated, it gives CASSQLKNSGKIYEQYF.

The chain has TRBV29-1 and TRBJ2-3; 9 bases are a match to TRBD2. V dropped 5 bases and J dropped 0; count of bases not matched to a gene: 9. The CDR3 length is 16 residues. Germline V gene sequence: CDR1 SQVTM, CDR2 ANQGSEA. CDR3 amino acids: CSVSSGTFSSTDTQYF. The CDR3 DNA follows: TGCAGCGTTTCTAGCGGGACGTTCTCGAGCACAGATACGCAGTATTTT.

The CDR3 DNA reads TGTGCCAGCAGCTTGGGGATCCTAGCCGGCAATGAGCAGTTCTTC. It codes for CASSLGILAGNEQFF. V usage is TRBV5-4 and J usage is TRBJ2-1, with D possibly being TRBD2 (5 bases). Germline V CDR1 and CDR2: SGHNT, YYREEE (reference sequence). V was cut by 0 bases and J by 6 bases, with 13 bases left in between. The CDR3 loop spans 15 amino acids.

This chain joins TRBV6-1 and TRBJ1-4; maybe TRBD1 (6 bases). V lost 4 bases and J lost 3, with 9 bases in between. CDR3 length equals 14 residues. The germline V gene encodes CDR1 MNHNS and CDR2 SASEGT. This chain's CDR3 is CASSVNRANEKLFF. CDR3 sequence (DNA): TGTGCCAGCAGTGTGAACAGGGCTAATGAAAAACTGTTTTTT.

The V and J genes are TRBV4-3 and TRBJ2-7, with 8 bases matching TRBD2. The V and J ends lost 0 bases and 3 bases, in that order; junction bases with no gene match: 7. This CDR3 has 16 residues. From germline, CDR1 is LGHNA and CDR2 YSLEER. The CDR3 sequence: CASSQESSGSDYEQYF. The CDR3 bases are TGCGCCAGCAGCCAAGAGTCCAGCGGGAGCGACTACGAGCAGTACTTC.

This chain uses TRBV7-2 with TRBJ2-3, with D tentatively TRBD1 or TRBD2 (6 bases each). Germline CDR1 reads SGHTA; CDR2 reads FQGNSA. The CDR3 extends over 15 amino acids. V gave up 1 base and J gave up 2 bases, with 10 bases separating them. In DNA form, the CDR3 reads TGTGCCAGCAGCTTAGGGGGGGACAACACAGATACGCAGTATTTT. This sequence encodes CASSLGGDNTDTQYF.

The CDR3 loop is CASSLWGTSGNNEQFF. CDR3 sequence (DNA): TGTGCCAGCAGCTTATGGGGGACTAGCGGAAACAATGAGCAGTTCTTC. The J gene is TRBJ2-1, the V gene TRBV7-2; 11 nucleotides line up with TRBD2. V lost 2 bases, J lost 5 bases, and 5 bases stayed unmatched. The CDR3 totals 16 residues. CDR1 SGHTA and CDR2 FQGNSA come from the germline V gene.

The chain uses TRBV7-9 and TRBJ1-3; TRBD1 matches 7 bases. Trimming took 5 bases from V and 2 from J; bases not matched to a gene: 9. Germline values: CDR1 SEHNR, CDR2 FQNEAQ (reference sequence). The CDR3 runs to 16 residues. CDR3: CASSPLDRVAGNTIYF. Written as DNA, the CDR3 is TGTGCCAGCAGCCCGCTTGACAGGGTGGCTGGAAACACCATATATTTT.

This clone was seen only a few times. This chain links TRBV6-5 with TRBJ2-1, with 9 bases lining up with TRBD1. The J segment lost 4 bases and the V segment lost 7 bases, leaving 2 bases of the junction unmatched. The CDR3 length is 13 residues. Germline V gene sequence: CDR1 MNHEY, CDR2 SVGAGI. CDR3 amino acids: CASMDRGYNEQFF. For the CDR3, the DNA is TGTGCCAGCATGGACAGGGGTTACAATGAGCAGTTCTTC.

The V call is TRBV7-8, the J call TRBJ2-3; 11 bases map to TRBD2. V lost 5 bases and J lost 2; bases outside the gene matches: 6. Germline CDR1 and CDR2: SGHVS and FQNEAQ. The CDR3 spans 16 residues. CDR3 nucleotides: TGTGCCAGCAGCCGGCGACTAGCGGGATTCACAGATACGCAGTATTTT. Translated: CASSRRLAGFTDTQYF. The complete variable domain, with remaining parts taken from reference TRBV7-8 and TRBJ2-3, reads GAGVSQSPRYKVAKRGQDVALRCDPISGHVSLFWYQQALGQGPEFLTYFQNEAQLDKSGLPSDRFFAERPEGSVSTLKIQRTQQEDSAVYLCASSRRLAGFTDTQYFGPGTRLTVL.